This T cell receptor (beta chain) derives from a study of naive and memory T cell subsets. With respect to this clonotype: Its antigen remains unknown.

Alpha and beta libraries were amplified separately from the second PCR onward. An equimolar mix of two oligonucleotides served as the beta constant-region primer for TRBC1 and TRBC2. Nested alpha and beta constant-region primers with the SP2 primer drove four PCR rounds on ligated cDNA. One entry per CDR3 protein, called by TCRdb with MiXCR from the UMI-ligation and nested PCR reads. The top ten hold about 1.6% of the sample, which has tens of thousands of distinct CDR3 sequences, 7% to 8% seen once. General study results and limits: Over 90% of naive TCR sequences appeared only once, unlike memory subsets. From naive to CM, EM and EMRA, diversity decreased and Gini increased.

Germline V gene sequence: CDR1 MNHEY, CDR2 SMNVEV (reference sequence). Trimming removed 3 bases from V and 8 bases from J, with 14 bases in between. CDR3 length: 14 amino acids. Material: central memory CD4+ T cells from blood. The chain links TRBV27 to TRBJ2-1; tentative D call: TRBD2 (7 bases). The TCR comes from a human donor in good health. The CDR3 spells CASSLWGGGHEQFF. The CDR3 DNA reads as TGTGCCAGCAGTTTGTGGGGGGGCGGGCATGAGCAGTTCTTC.